The present entry profiles one T cell receptor beta chain with its context. The V gene's germline CDR1 is SGHRS and CDR2 YFSETQ. There are 14 residues in the CDR3. V was clipped by 6 bases and J by 1 base, with 13 bases between them. This sample was taken from a study of technical replicates of blood from four donors. The table came from immunoSEQ multiplex PCR; TCRdb's copy has only in-frame clones and leaves some out. This table holds under 85,000 clones, 95% to 97% found once. Sequencing input: T cells isolated from PBMCs. This TCR derives from a human donor in good health. The chain has TRBV5-1 and TRBJ1-1; tentative D call: TRBD1 (6 bases). CDR3 nucleotides: TGCGCCAGCATTGGGGACATCGGGAACACTGAAGCTTTCTTT. Its protein product is CASIGDIGNTEAFF.